This TCR beta chain comes out of a study of cytomegalovirus exposure and HLA in healthy donors. General study findings and limits: Some TCR beta chains (roughly 160 of them) were listed as cytomegalovirus-associated. The HLA-A and HLA-B alleles of most subjects were reportedly predicted accurately from TCR beta sequences. CMV serostatus was the sole immune exposure information available.

The PCR was carried out with 60 Vbeta primers and 13 Jbeta primers. Only in-frame clones appear in the TCRdb table, and some are missing; sequencing was by immunoSEQ multiplex PCR. The sample has 95,000 to 150,000 clones; roughly a tenth are singletons. CDR1 is SGHNT, CDR2 YENEEA, per germline. The CDR3 runs to 13 residues. V was clipped by 10 bases and J by 11 bases, with 20 bases between them. In this sample, this clone turned up a few times. Its specificity is unknown. The rearrangement joins TRBV11-3 to TRBJ2-2; weak D call: TRBD1 (5 bases). This clonotype was obtained from a woman aged 18-29 years in good health and CMV-seropositive. The sequenced sample consisted of PBMCs. As DNA, the CDR3 is TGTGCCACCCAGGGCGTCTGGCTCGGAGAGCTGTTTTTT. Translation: CATQGVWLGELFF.